This TCR beta chain was captured by sequencing in a study of blood T cell repertoires in COVID-19. At the level of the study: PBMCs, B-cell-depleted T cells, or T cells provided the cDNA or gDNA that made up the material.

V was pared by 3 bases and J by 5 bases, with 11 bases of the junction left unmatched. This CDR3 contains 16 residues. The germline gives CDR1 SNHLY, CDR2 FYNNEI. Per the original methods: Quantification of nucleated cells was approximated via reference gene primer amplification. Clones were sequenced by immunoSEQ multiplex PCR, and TCRdb holds only the in-frame ones, with some missing. V, J and clone size reflect that table, while D and trimming were determined from the DNA. In the table there are 250,000 to 350,000 clones, 89% of which are singletons. The clonotype originates from a man in his late teens or twenties who had recovered from COVID-19. The chain carries TRBV2 and TRBJ2-7; 9 nucleotides match TRBD1. Sequencing was done on a sample of peripheral blood. CDR3 sequence (DNA): TGTGCCAGCAGTGAGGGAGGGACAGGGACCTTCGACGAGCAGTACTTC. It yields the protein CASSEGGTGTFDEQYF.